This TCR beta chain comes out of a study of blood T cell repertoires in COVID-19. The wider study: Samples representing acute and convalescent COVID-19 were sourced from the United States, Italy and Spain.

All exposed participants met a person with COVID-19 within 2 weeks before entering the study. The CDR3 spans 14 residues. Trimming took 0 bases from V and 7 from J, leaving 10 bases between them. Germline V gives CDR1 MNHNY, CDR2 SVGAGI (reference sequence). Sequenced by immunoSEQ multiplex PCR; TCRdb stores in-frame clones only, minus some. The sample has around 200,000 clones, 65% to 90% seen once. The receptor comes from a woman aged 25 to 39 who had been exposed to COVID-19. The sequenced sample consisted of PBMCs or T cells enriched from blood (not recorded which). The chain employs TRBV6-6 and TRBJ1-5; D perhaps matches TRBD1 (5 bases). The CDR3 bases are TGTGCCAGCAGTTACTCCTCGGAGGGGCAGCCCCAGCATTTT. As protein: CASSYSSEGQPQHF.